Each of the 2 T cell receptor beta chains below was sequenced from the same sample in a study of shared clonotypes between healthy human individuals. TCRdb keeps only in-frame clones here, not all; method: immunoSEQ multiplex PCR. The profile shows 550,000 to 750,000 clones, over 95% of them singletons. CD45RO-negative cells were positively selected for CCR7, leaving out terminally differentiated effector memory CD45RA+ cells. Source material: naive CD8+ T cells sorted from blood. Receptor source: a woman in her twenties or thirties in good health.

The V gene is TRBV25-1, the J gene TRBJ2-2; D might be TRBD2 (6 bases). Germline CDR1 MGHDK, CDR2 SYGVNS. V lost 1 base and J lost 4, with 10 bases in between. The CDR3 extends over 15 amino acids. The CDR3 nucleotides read TGTGCCAGCAGTGAATTGGGGGGTCTCACCGGGGAGCTGTTTTTT. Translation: CASSELGGLTGELFF.

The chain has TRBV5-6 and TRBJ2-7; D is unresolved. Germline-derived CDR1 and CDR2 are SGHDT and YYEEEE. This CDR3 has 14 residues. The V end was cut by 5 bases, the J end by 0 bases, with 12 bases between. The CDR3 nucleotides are TGTGCCAGCAGTGCACATATGAGCTCCTACGAGCAGTACTTC. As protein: CASSAHMSSYEQYF.